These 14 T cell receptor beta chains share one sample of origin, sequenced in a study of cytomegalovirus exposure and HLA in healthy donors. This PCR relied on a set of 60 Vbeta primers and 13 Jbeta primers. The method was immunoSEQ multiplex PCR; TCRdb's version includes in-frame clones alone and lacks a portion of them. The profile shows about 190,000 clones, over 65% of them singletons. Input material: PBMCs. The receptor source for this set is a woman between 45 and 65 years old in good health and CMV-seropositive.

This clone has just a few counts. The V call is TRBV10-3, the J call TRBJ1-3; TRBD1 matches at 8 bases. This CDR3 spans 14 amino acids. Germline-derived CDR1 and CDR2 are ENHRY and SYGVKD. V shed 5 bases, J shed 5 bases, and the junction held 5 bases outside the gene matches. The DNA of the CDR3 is TGTGCCATCAGTCCACAGGGGGGCAGAAACACCATATATTTT. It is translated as CAISPQGGRNTIYF.

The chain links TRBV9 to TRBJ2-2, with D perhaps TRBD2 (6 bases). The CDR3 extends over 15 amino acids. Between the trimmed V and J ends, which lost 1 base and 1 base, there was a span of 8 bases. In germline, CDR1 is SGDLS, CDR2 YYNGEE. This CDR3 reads CASSVSGVNTGELFF. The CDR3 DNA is TGTGCCAGCAGCGTATCGGGGGTGAACACCGGGGAGCTGTTTTTT. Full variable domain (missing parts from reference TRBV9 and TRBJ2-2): DSGVTQTPKHLITATGQRVTLRCSPRSGDLSVYWYQQSLDQGLQFLIQYYNGEERAKGNILERFSAQQFPDLHSELNLSSLELGDSALYFCASSVSGVNTGELFFGEGSRLTVL.

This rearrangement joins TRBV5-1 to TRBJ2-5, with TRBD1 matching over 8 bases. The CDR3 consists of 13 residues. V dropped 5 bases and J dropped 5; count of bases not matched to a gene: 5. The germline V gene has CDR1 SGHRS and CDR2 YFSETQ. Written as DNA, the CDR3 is TGCGCCAGCAGTACGACAGGGGTTGAGACCCAGTACTTC. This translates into CASSTTGVETQYF.

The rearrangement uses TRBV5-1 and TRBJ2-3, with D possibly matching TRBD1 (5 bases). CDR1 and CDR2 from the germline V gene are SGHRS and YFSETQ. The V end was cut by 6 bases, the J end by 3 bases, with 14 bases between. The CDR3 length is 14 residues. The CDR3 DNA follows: TGCGCCAGCAAGTATGATAGGGGAACAGATACGCAGTATTTT. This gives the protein CASKYDRGTDTQYF.

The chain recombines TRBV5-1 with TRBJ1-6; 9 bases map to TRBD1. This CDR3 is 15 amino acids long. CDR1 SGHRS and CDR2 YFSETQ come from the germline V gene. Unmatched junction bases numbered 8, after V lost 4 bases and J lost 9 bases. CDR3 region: CASSEPGQGGSPLHF. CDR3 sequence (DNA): TGCGCCAGCAGCGAGCCGGGACAGGGAGGTTCACCCCTCCACTTT.

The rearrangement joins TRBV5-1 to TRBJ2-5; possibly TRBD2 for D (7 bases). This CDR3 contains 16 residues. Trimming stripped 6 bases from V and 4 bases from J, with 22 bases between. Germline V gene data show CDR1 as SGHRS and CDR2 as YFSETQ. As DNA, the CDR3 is TGCGCCAGCACGGAAGGGACTACCCGAGGGGGAGAGACCCAGTACTTC. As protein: CASTEGTTRGGETQYF.

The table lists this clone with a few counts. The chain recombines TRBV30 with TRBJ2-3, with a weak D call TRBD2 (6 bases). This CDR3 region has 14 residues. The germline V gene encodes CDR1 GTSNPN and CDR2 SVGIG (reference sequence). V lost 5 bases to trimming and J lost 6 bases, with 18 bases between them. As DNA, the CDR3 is TGTGCCTGGGCAGTCTTTAACGGGGGTGATACGCAGTATTTT. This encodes CAWAVFNGGDTQYF.

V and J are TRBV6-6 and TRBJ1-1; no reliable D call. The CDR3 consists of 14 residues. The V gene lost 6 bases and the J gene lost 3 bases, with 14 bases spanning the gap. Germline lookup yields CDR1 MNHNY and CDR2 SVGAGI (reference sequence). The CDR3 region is CASSRGLRDTEAFF. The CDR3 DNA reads TGTGCCAGCAGCCGGGGATTAAGGGACACTGAAGCTTTCTTT.

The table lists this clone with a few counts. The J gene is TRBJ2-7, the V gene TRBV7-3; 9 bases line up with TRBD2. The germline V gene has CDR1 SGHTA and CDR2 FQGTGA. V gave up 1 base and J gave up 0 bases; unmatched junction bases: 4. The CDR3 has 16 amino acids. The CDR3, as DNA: TGTGCCAGCAGCTTAAGGGCTAGCGGGGCCTCCTACGAGCAGTACTTC. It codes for CASSLRASGASYEQYF.

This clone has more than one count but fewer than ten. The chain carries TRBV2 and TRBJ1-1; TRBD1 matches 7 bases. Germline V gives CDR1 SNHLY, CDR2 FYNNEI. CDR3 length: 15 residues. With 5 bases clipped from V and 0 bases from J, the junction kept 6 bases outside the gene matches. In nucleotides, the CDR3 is TGTGCCAGCAGTTTGTCGGGACAGTTGAACACTGAAGCTTTCTTT. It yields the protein CASSLSGQLNTEAFF.

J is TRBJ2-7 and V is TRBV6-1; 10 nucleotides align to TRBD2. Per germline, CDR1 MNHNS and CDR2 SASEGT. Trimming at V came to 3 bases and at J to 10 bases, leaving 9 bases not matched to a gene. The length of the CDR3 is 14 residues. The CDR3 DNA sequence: TGTGCCAGCAGTGAGAAAGCGGGGGGGGAAAGCCAGTACTTC. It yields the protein CASSEKAGGESQYF.

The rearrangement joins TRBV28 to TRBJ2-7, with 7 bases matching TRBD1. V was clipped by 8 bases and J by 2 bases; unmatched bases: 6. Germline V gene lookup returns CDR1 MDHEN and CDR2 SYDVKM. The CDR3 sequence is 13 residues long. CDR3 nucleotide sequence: TGTGCCAGCGTTCCGGGACAGACCTACGAGCAGTACTTC. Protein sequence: CASVPGQTYEQYF. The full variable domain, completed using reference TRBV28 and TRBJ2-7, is DVKVTQSSRYLVKRTGEKVFLECVQDMDHENMFWYRQDPGLGLRLIYFSYDVKMKEKGDIPEGYSVSREKKERFSLILESASTNQTSMYLCASVPGQTYEQYFGPGTRLTVT.

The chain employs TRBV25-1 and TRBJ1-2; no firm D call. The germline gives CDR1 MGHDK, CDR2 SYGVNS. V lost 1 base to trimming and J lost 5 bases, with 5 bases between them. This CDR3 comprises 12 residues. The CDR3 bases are TGTGCCAGCAGTGAATTCGGTTATGGCTACACCTTC. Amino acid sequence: CASSEFGYGYTF.

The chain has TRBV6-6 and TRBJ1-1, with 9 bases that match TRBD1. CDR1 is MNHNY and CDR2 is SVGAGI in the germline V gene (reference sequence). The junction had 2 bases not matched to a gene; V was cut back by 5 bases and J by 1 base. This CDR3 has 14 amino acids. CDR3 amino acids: CASSMTGGNTEAFF. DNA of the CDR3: TGTGCCAGCAGTATGACAGGGGGGAACACTGAAGCTTTCTTT.